The rows below give T cell receptor beta chains drawn from one sample of a study of CXCR3-negative and CXCR3-positive naive CD8 T cells. From the 5' RACE reads, TCRdb lists one entry per CDR3 protein and no DNA. The sample has roughly 140,000 distinct CDR3 sequences, and its top ten clones hold 0.25% to 0.35%. The sample consisted of naive CXCR3+ CD8+ T cells from blood. All receptors derive from a human donor in good health. Some clones in this sample may be carry-over from other donors' samples. Both conserved end residues are part of each CDR3.

J: TRBJ2-7
V: TRBV23-1
CDR3: CASSQSIPRQTYYEQYF

J: TRBJ2-3
V: TRBV12-5
CDR3: CASAKGEGETDTQYF

J: TRBJ1-1
V: TRBV10-3
CDR3: CAISRDYTNTEAFF

J: TRBJ1-6
V: TRBV12-3/TRBV12-4
CDR3: CASSLEAIGSPLHF

J: TRBJ2-1
V: TRBV28
CDR3: CASSFFAGSANEQFF

J: TRBJ1-1
V: TRBV28
CDR3: CASRPTGEYTEAFF

J: TRBJ2-3
V: TRBV12-3/TRBV12-4
CDR3: CASSSPHGLAGVKSSTDTQYF

J: TRBJ2-3
V: TRBV12-3/TRBV12-4
CDR3: CASSYSGTGMTRGGDTQYF

J: TRBJ2-7
V: TRBV28
CDR3: CASSATSGSQSSYEQYF

J: TRBJ2-1
V: TRBV29-1
CDR3: CSVVRLDAEQFF